This T cell receptor (beta chain) was found in a study of CD8 T cells in ankylosing spondylitis (dated by TCRdb to about 2017). As for the study more broadly: The study set out to find disease-linked TCR variants by profiling T cell receptor beta repertoires in ankylosing spondylitis patients and healthy donors. The full study cohort comprised about 25 ankylosing spondylitis patients and about a hundred healthy donors. Samples of peripheral blood were taken, and for ankylosing spondylitis patients, synovial fluid was collected as well.

The reads were generated on an Illumina HiSeq 2500. TCR beta libraries were prepared by quantitative 5'-RACE with molecular barcodes. Per the source publication's procedure: To identify disease-linked TCR variants, a new computational method was used, one built on a probabilistic model of VDJ rearrangement. In-frame beta chains were kept once TCRdb had trimmed the public reads at Q25 with fastp and called clones with MiXCR. Merged by CDR3 protein, the rows form single entries marked with the most common genes and DNA. The V and J calls follow TCRdb's processing rather than the paper's. This sample is represented by 150,000 to 200,000 distinct CDR3 sequences; roughly 18% of them were singletons. 3.5% to 5% of the sample belongs to the ten largest clones. On this clonotype itself: It has no known antigen specificity. No much larger clone is present one base from it, and per-base qualities are unavailable.

General conclusions and limits of the study: The disease-linked clones were reported as significantly enriched in matched synovial fluid samples from ankylosing spondylitis patients. Some TCR beta motif variants had previously been reported in synovial fluid and blood of reactive arthritis patients, which suggested common disease-initiation mechanisms. The disease-linked clones showed a CD8+ phenotype and occurred at relatively low frequencies in peripheral blood. Blood from ankylosing spondylitis patients appeared to be characterized by a TCR beta motif composed of roughly 8 highly homologous amino acid variants.

The CDR3 spans 14 residues, from the cysteine through the phenylalanine. Just CDR3 DNA is preserved here, 42 bases in frame from base 1. From the germline V gene, CDR1 is KGHSH and CDR2 is LQKENI. Trimming leaves V shorter by 5 bases and J shorter by 1 base, with the junction holding 2 bases beyond the gene matches. Recombination linked TRBV18 to TRBJ1-2, with 9 central nucleotides matching TRBD1. Sequenced sample: blood, either unsorted or a sorted T cell fraction (not recorded which). The receptor was derived from a male donor between 10 and 30 years old with ankylosing spondylitis or in good health (not recorded which). Donor details come from another sample of the same person, matched by shared clones. CDR3 sequence: CASSGTGINYGYTF. Here is the DNA: TGTGCCAGCTCAGGGACAGGGATTAACTATGGCTACACCTTC.